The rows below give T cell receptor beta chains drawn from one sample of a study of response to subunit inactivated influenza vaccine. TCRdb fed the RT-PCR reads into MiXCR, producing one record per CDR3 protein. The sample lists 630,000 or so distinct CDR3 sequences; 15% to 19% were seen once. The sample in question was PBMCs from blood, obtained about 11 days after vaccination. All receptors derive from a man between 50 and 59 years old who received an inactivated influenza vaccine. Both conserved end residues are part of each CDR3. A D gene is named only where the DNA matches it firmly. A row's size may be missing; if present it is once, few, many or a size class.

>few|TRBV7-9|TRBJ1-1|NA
CASSLDREAFF
TGTGCCAGCAGCTTAGACCGGGAAGCTTTCTTT
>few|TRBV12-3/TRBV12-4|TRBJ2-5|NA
CASSLAGDYLTGETQYF
TGTGCCAGCAGTTTAGCGGGGGATTATTTAACGGGGGAGACCCAGTACTTC
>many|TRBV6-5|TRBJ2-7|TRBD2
CASSWTSGSSYEQYF
TGTGCCAGCAGTTGGACTAGCGGGAGCTCCTACGAGCAGTACTTC
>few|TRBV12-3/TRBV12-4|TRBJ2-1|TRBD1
CASSWTGGFYNEQFF
TGTGCCAGCAGTTGGACAGGGGGCTTTTACAATGAGCAGTTCTTC
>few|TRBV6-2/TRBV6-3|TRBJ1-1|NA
CASSPGPVFNTEAFF
TGTGCCAGCAGTCCGGGGCCGGTTTTTAACACTGAAGCTTTCTTT
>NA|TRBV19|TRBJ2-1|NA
CASSTPGQKSSYNEQFF
TGTGCCAGTAGTACCCCCGGACAGAAGAGCTCCTACAATGAGCAGTTCTTC
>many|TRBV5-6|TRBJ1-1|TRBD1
CASSLTTGGNTEAFF
TGTGCCAGCAGCTTGACGACAGGGGGGAACACTGAAGCTTTCTTT
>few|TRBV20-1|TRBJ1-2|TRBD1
CSATLGQGGEYGYTF
TGCAGTGCTACCCTCGGACAGGGCGGAGAGTATGGCTACACCTTC
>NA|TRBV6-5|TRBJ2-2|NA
CASSYSYPYGELFF
TGTGCCAGCAGTTACTCGTACCCCTACGGGGAGCTGTTTTTT
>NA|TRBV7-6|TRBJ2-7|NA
CASSLVGLAEQYF
TGTGCCAGCAGCTTAGTAGGGTTAGCGGAGCAGTACTTC
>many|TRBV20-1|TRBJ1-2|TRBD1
CSATERGPNYGYTF
TGCAGTGCTACTGAAAGGGGGCCGAACTATGGCTACACCTTC
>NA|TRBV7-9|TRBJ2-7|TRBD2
CASSPTSGGAHEQYF
TGTGCCAGCAGCCCCACTAGCGGGGGGGCCCACGAGCAGTACTTC
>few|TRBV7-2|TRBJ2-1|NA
CASSFMDEQFF
TGTGCCAGCAGCTTCATGGATGAGCAGTTCTTC
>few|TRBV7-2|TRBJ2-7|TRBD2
CASSLAGTSGASEQYF
TGTGCCAGCAGCTTAGCTGGGACTAGCGGGGCGTCCGAGCAGTACTTC
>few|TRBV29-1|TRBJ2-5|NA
CSVVRGMETQYF
TGCAGCGTTGTTCGGGGAATGGAGACCCAGTACTTC
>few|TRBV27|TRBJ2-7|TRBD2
CAASGGAHGEQYF
TGTGCCGCCTCGGGGGGGGCCCATGGGGAGCAGTACTTC
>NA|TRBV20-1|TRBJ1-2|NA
CSALPPPGYTF
TGCAGTGCTTTGCCCCCCCCTGGCTACACCTTC
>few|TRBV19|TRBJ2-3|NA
CASKTTGSDTQYF
TGTGCCAGTAAAACAACAGGGTCAGATACGCAGTATTTT
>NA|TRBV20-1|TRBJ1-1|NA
CSAKVGENTEAFF
TGCAGTGCCAAGGTCGGGGAGAACACTGAAGCTTTCTTT
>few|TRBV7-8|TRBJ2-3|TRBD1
CASSSGTGGARTDTQYF
TGTGCCAGCAGCTCAGGGACAGGGGGCGCGCGGACAGATACGCAGTATTTT
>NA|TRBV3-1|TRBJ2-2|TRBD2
CASSQEGLAGGGTGELFF
TGTGCCAGCAGCCAAGAGGGACTAGCGGGAGGTGGGACCGGGGAGCTGTTTTTT
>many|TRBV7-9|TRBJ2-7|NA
CASSLASGAYEQYF
TGTGCCAGCAGCTTAGCGTCTGGGGCCTACGAGCAGTACTTC
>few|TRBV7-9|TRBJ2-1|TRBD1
CASSLATGGDEQFF
TGTGCCAGCAGCTTAGCGACAGGGGGCGATGAGCAGTTCTTC
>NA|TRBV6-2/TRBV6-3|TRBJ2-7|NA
CASSYSMSYEQYF
TGTGCCAGCAGTTACTCGATGTCCTACGAGCAGTACTTC
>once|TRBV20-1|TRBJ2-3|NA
CSVLDRGTDTQYF
TGCAGTGTCTTAGATCGGGGGACAGATACGCAGTATTTT
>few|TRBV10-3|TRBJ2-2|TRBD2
CATSSGASTGELFF
TGTGCCACCTCTAGCGGGGCCAGCACCGGGGAGCTGTTTTTT
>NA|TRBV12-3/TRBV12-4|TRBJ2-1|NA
CASRNKNEQFF
TGTGCCAGCAGAAACAAAAATGAGCAGTTCTTC
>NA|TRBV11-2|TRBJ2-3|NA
CASSLIFRSLVVTDTQYF
TGTGCCAGCAGCTTAATCTTTCGGAGTTTGGTGGTCACAGATACGCAGTATTTT
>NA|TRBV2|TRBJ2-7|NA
CASALYEQYF
TGTGCCAGCGCGCTCTACGAGCAGTACTTC
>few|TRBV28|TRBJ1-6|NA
CASRATYNSPLHF
TGTGCCAGCAGGGCTACCTATAATTCACCCCTCCACTTT
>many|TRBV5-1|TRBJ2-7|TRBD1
CASSGRDSIYEQYF
TGCGCCAGCAGCGGCCGGGACAGTATCTACGAGCAGTACTTC
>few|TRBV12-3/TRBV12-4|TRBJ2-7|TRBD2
CASSLRIEAGGHSYEQYF
TGTGCCAGCAGTTTGCGTATAGAGGCGGGGGGCCACTCCTACGAGCAGTACTTC
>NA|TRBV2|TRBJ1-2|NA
CASSHQVEKPIRGYTF
TGTGCCAGCAGTCACCAGGTTGAGAAACCAATACGTGGCTACACCTTC
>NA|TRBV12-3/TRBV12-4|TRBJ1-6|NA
CASSLGGAFEPLHF
TGTGCCAGCAGTTTAGGAGGGGCCTTCGAGCCCCTCCACTTT
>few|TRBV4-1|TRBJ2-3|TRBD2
CASSQVASGVADTQYF
TGCGCCAGCAGCCAAGTCGCTAGCGGGGTGGCAGATACGCAGTATTTT
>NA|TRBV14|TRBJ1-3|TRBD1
CASSRRQGYSGNTIYF
TGTGCCAGCAGCCGTCGACAGGGCTACTCTGGAAACACCATATATTTT
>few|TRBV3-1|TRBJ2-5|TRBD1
CASSAGTGEFQETQYF
TGTGCCAGCAGCGCCGGGACAGGGGAGTTCCAAGAGACCCAGTACTTC
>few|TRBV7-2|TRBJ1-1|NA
CASSLVQFLPEAFF
TGTGCCAGCAGCTTAGTTCAGTTTCTCCCTGAAGCTTTCTTT
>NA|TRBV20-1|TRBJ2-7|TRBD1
CSATGTGVSYEQYF
TGCAGTGCTACCGGGACAGGGGTTTCCTACGAGCAGTACTTC
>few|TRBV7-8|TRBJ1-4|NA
CASSLGIMWTENEKLFF
TGTGCCAGCAGCTTAGGTATCATGTGGACAGAGAATGAAAAACTGTTTTTT
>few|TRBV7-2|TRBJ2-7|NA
CASSFRGAGRFHEQYF
TGTGCCAGCAGCTTTCGCGGGGCAGGACGGTTTCACGAGCAGTACTTC
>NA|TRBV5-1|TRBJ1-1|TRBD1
CASSLWKTGLEENTEAFF
TGCGCCAGCAGCTTGTGGAAGACAGGGCTGGAGGAGAACACTGAAGCTTTCTTT
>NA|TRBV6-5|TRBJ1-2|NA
CASSYSRLGEDYGYTF
TGTGCCAGCAGTTACTCGAGATTAGGAGAGGACTATGGCTACACCTTC
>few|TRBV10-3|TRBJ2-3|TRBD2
CAISDRLAGPDTQYF
TGTGCCATCAGTGACCGTTTAGCGGGCCCAGATACGCAGTATTTT
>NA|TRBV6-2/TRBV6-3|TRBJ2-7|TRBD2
CASRRLAGEGYEQYF
TGTGCCAGCAGAAGACTAGCGGGGGAGGGCTACGAGCAGTACTTC
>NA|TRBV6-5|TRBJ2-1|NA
CASSYRESSYNEQFF
TGTGCCAGCAGTTACAGGGAGAGCTCCTACAATGAGCAGTTCTTC
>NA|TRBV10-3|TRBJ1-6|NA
CAISGQGVRNSPLHF
TGTGCCATCAGTGGCCAGGGCGTGAGGAATTCACCCCTCCACTTT